The sequence of this TCR beta chain was determined in a study of molecular identifiers for immune sequencing clone quantification. General study points: Around 940,000 naive cells reportedly did not prevent detection of spiked Jurkat TCR RNA from one cell. Over 98% of effector molecules, but under 1% in naive cells, were held by clones with more than 20 RNA copies.

Sorted naive CD8 T cells were those defined as CD8+CD4-CCR7+CD45RA+. This clonotype was seen repeatedly, ten times or more. Its specificity is not known. Trimming stripped 6 bases from V and 0 bases from J, with 5 bases between. CDR1 SGHAT and CDR2 FQNNGV come from the germline V gene. The CDR3 contains 13 residues. Listed TCR primers and previously described methods were used for bulk TCR libraries. Each CDR3 protein is one row after TCRdb ran MiXCR on the PCR reads. The sample consists of around 470,000 distinct CDR3 sequences, 20% to 25% of them appearing once. This chain joins TRBV11-2 and TRBJ2-2; no clear D gene. The sample taken for sequencing was naive CD8+ T cells from blood, with Jurkat cell RNA spiked in. Subset here: FACS-sorted CD8+CD4-CCR7+CD45RA+ naive T cells. The source is a human donor in good health. Some libraries in this study had Jurkat cell RNA spiked in. The CDR3 region has the DNA TGTGCCAGCAGTTTCCCGAACACCGGGGAGCTGTTTTTT. Translating gives CASSFPNTGELFF.